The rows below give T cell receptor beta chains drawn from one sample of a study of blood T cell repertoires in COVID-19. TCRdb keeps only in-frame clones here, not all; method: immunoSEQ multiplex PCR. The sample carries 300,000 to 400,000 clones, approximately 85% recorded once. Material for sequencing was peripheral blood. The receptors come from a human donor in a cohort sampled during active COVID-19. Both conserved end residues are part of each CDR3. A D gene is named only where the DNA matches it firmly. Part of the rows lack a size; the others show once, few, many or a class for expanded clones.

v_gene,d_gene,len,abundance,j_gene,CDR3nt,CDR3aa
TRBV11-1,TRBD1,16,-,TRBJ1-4,TGTGCCAGCAGCAGAGACCTGACAGGGGGCAGTGAAAAACTGTTTTTT,CASSRDLTGGSEKLFF
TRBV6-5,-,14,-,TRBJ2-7,TGTGCCAGCAGGCCGGGACAACGAGGATCCGAGCAGTACTTC,CASRPGQRGSEQYF
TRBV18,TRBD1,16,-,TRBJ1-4,TGTGCCAGCTCACAAAACTCAGGACAGGGCTCCGAAAAACTGTTTTTT,CASSQNSGQGSEKLFF
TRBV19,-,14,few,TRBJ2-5,TGTGCCAGTAGTATAGACAGGTTTTACGGGACCCAGTACTTC,CASSIDRFYGTQYF
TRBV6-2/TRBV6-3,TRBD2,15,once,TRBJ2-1,TGTGCCAGCAGCCCCATAGCGGGGTCTTACAATGAGCAGTTCTTC,CASSPIAGSYNEQFF
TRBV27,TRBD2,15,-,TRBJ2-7,TGTGCCAGCAGTTCCCGGGAGCGGGGAGTATACGAGCAGTACTTC,CASSSRERGVYEQYF
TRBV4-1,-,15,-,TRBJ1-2,TGCGCCAGCAGCCAGTCCGAACAGAAAAACTATGGCTACACCTTC,CASSQSEQKNYGYTF
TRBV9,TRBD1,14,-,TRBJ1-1,TGTGCCAGCAGCCCGGGACAGGGATGGAATGAAGCTTTCTTT,CASSPGQGWNEAFF
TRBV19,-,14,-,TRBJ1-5,TGTGCCAGTAGTATAGTGCAGGGTGGTCAGCCCCAGCATTTT,CASSIVQGGQPQHF
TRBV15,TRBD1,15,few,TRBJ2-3,TGTGCCACCAGCAGGACAGGGGAAAGCACAGATACGCAGTATTTT,CATSRTGESTDTQYF
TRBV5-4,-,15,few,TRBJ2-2,TGTGCCAGCAGCTTGGACAGGGCGCCCACCGGGGAGCTGTTTTTT,CASSLDRAPTGELFF
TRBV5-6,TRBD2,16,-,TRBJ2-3,TGTGCCAGCGCCCTCGGAGCGGGGGGCCACACAGATACGCAGTATTTT,CASALGAGGHTDTQYF
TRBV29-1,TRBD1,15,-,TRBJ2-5,TGCAGCGTTGAAGGTTCCGGACAGGGTGTACAGACCCAGTACTTC,CSVEGSGQGVQTQYF
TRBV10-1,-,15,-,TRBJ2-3,TGCGCCAGCAGTGAAGGAGGGTCCTCAACAGATACGCAGTATTTT,CASSEGGSSTDTQYF
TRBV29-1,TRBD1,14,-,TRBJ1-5,TGCAGCGTTCAACAGGGGGCCAGCAATCAGCCCCAGCATTTT,CSVQQGASNQPQHF
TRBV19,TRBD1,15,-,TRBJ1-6,TGTGCCAGTAGACGGACAGGGTTTAATAATTCACCCCTCCACTTT,CASRRTGFNNSPLHF
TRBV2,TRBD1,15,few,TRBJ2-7,TGTGCCAGCACCTATCCCGGGACAGCTCCCTACGAGCAGTACTTC,CASTYPGTAPYEQYF
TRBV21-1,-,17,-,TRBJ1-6,TGTGCCAGCAGCCAGACCCGGGACACAAAAAATGGTCGTCCCCTCCACTTT,CASSQTRDTKNGRPLHF
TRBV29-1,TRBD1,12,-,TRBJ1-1,TGCAGCGTAAAAGGGGGCGGCACTGAAGCTTTCTTT,CSVKGGGTEAFF
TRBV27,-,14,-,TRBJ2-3,TGTGCCAGCAGTTACTCTGCGGGCACAGATACGCAGTATTTT,CASSYSAGTDTQYF
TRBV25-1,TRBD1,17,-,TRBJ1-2,TGTGCCAGCAGTGAATCCCCGTCACAGGGGGCTTTGGATGGCTACACCTTC,CASSESPSQGALDGYTF
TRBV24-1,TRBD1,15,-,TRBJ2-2,TGTGCCACCAGTGAAAGGACAGGGATCACCGGGGAGCTGTTTTTT,CATSERTGITGELFF
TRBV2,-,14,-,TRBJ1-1,TGTGCCAGCAGTGACCGGGGAGGGGACACTGAAGCTTTCTTT,CASSDRGGDTEAFF
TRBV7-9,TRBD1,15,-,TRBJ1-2,TGTGCCAGCAGCCCCGGGACAGGGGTTTTCTATGGCTACACCTTC,CASSPGTGVFYGYTF
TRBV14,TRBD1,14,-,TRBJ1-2,TGTGCCAGCAGCCAAGACGAGGGGGCAGATGGCTACACCTTC,CASSQDEGADGYTF
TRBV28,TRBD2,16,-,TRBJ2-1,TGTGCCAGCAGTTTTGAGCGGGGGGACTTTTACAATGAGCAGTTCTTC,CASSFERGDFYNEQFF
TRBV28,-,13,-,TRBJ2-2,TGTGCCAGCACCCACTTATCCACCGGGGAGCTGTTTTTT,CASTHLSTGELFF
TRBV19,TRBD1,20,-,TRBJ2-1,TGTGCCAGTAGTATTGAGCCGGGACAGGGGAGTTCAACCTATTACAATGAGCAGTTCTTC,CASSIEPGQGSSTYYNEQFF
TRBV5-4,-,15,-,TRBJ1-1,TGTGCCAGCAGCTTGGCCAGGGAACTTAACACTGAAGCTTTCTTT,CASSLARELNTEAFF
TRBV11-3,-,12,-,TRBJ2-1,TGTGCCAGCAGCTTAGCCGGTTTTGAGCAGTTCTTC,CASSLAGFEQFF
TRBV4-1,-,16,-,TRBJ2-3,TGCGCCAGCAGCCAAGTGGGCCCAGGGGCGACAGATACGCAGTATTTT,CASSQVGPGATDTQYF
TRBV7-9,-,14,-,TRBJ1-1,TGTGCCAGCAGCAGCAGGTTCGCAAGGGGTGAAGCTTTCTTT,CASSSRFARGEAFF
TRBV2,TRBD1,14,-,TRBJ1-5,TGTGCCAGCAGTCCCCGGACAGGGGATCTGCCCCAGCATTTT,CASSPRTGDLPQHF
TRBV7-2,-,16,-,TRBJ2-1,TGTGCCAGCAGCTTAGCCGGGACTGGGAGGAGGAATGAGCAGTTCTTC,CASSLAGTGRRNEQFF
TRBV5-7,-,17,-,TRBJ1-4,TGTGCCAGCAGCTTGGGCTCCCGACTAGCAACTAATGAAAAACTGTTTTTT,CASSLGSRLATNEKLFF
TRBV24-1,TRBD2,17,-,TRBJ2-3,TGTGCCACCAGTGGTCTAGCGGGGGGCAGTGGGACAGATACGCAGTATTTT,CATSGLAGGSGTDTQYF
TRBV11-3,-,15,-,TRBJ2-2,TGTGCCAGCAGCTTCGGACTCGATAACACCGGGGAGCTGTTTTTT,CASSFGLDNTGELFF
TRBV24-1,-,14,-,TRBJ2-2,TGTGCCACCAACAGGGCAGGAGGCACCGGGGAGCTGTTTTTT,CATNRAGGTGELFF
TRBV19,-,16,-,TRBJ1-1,TGTGCCAGTAAACAGCGGGGGCGTGTGGCGAACACTGAAGCTTTCTTT,CASKQRGRVANTEAFF
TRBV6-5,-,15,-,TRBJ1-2,TGTGCCAGCAGCCGCAGGCAGTCCCTATACTATGGCTACACCTTC,CASSRRQSLYYGYTF
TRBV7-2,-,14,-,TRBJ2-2,TGTGCCAGCAGCTTCATGGGGAGAACCGGGGAGCTGTTTTTT,CASSFMGRTGELFF
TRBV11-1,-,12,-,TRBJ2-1,TGTGCCAGCAGCTCCACGGGGGAACTCAGATTCTTC,CASSSTGELRFF
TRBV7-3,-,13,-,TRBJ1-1,TGTGCCAGCAGCGCCAGCGGGATCGCTGAAGCTTTCTTT,CASSASGIAEAFF
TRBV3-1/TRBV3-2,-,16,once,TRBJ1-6,TGTGCCAGCAGCCATCTCCTGGGGCGGAAGAATTCACCCCTCCACTTT,CASSHLLGRKNSPLHF
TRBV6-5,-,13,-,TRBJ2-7,TGTGCCAGCAGTTACTTAGGAGGCAACGAGCAGTACTTC,CASSYLGGNEQYF
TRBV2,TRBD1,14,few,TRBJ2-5,TGTGCCAGCAGTTCCGGGACAGGGAAAGAGACCCAGTACTTC,CASSSGTGKETQYF
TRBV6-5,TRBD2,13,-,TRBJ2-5,TGTGCCAGCAGGAGGGGAGGGGCAGAGACCCAGTACTTC,CASRRGGAETQYF
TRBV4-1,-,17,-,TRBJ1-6,TGCGCCAGCAGCCAAGTCGATATGGGACTCCTAAATTCACCCCTCCACTTT,CASSQVDMGLLNSPLHF
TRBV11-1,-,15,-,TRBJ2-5,TGTGCCAGCAGCTTAGCGTATGGCCTCCTAGAGACCCAGTACTTC,CASSLAYGLLETQYF
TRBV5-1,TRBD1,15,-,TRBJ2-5,TGCGCCAGCAGCCTCAGGGGGCCTATTCAAGAGACCCAGTACTTC,CASSLRGPIQETQYF
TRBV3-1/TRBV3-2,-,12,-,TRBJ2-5,TGTGCCAGCAGCCAAGTACGGGAGACCCAGTACTTC,CASSQVRETQYF
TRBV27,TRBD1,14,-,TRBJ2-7,TGTGCCAGCAGTTTATGGGCAGGGGGCTACGAGCAGTACTTC,CASSLWAGGYEQYF
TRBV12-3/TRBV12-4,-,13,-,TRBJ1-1,TGTGCCACCAGCCGGAGGGCGAACACTGAAGCTTTCTTT,CATSRRANTEAFF
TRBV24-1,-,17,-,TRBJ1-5,TGTGCCACTCCGTTTTTTACGGACATATTTCGGAATCAGCCCCAGCATTTT,CATPFFTDIFRNQPQHF
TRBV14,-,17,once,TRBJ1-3,TGTGCCAGCAGCCAAGATCGGTACGACAGGATCGGAAACACCATATATTTT,CASSQDRYDRIGNTIYF
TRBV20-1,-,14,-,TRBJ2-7,TGCAGTGCTAGTTTCCCTACGCTTTATTACGAGCAGTACTTC,CSASFPTLYYEQYF
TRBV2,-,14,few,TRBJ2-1,TGTGCCAGCAGTTCAGGGGAGACGTACAATGAGCAGTTCTTC,CASSSGETYNEQFF
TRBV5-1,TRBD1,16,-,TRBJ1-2,TGCGCCAGCAGCCTAACAGATCAGGGGGCGAGCTATGGCTACACCTTC,CASSLTDQGASYGYTF